The rows below give T cell receptor beta chains drawn from one sample of a study of cytomegalovirus exposure and HLA in healthy donors. Generated by immunoSEQ multiplex PCR, the TCRdb table keeps only in-frame clones and is missing some. The data show 150,000 to 180,000 clones, with just over 85% seen just once and roughly 2.1% held by the top ten. Sequencing input: PBMCs. These receptors originate from a human donor in good health. The CDR3 runs from the conserved cysteine through the conserved F or W. The D gene is left open where the match is weak. For some rows the clone size is stated as once, few or many, or as a class when expanded; others skip it.

D,size,V,J,CDR3,DNA
TRBD1,NA,TRBV6-5,TRBJ1-2,CASSPDRGRGYTF,TGTGCCAGCAGTCCGGACAGGGGGCGCGGCTACACCTTC
NA,once,TRBV2,TRBJ1-2,CASSSRDKSMMGYTF,TGTGCCAGCAGTTCCCGGGACAAATCTATGATGGGCTACACCTTC
NA,NA,TRBV7-2,TRBJ2-7,CASSFLGAGEQYF,TGTGCCAGCAGCTTCTTAGGGGCCGGAGAGCAGTACTTC
NA,NA,TRBV18,TRBJ1-1,CASSPSQGGTEAFF,TGTGCCAGCTCACCATCACAGGGTGGCACTGAAGCTTTCTTT
TRBD1,NA,TRBV4-3,TRBJ2-4,CASSQVGSTGAKNIQYF,TGCGCCAGCAGCCAAGTCGGCTCGACAGGGGCCAAAAACATTCAGTACTTC
TRBD2,NA,TRBV27,TRBJ2-7,CASRIGTSGAYEQYF,TGTGCCAGCAGAATAGGGACTAGCGGGGCCTACGAGCAGTACTTC
NA,NA,TRBV19,TRBJ2-7,CASSIRAGELYEQYF,TGTGCCAGTAGTATACGTGCAGGGGAACTCTACGAGCAGTACTTC
TRBD1,NA,TRBV7-3,TRBJ2-3,CASSWGQGKDTQYF,TGTGCCAGCAGCTGGGGACAGGGGAAGGATACGCAGTATTTT
TRBD2,NA,TRBV11-2,TRBJ2-1,CASSLGFRGDSQFF,TGTGCCAGCAGCTTAGGATTCCGGGGGGATTCGCAGTTCTTC
NA,NA,TRBV5-1,TRBJ1-1,CASSSTGIRTEAFF,TGCGCCAGCAGCTCTACAGGGATCCGCACTGAAGCTTTCTTT
TRBD1,NA,TRBV27,TRBJ2-2,CASSTDRATGELFF,TGTGCCAGCAGTACGGACAGGGCCACCGGGGAGCTGTTTTTT
NA,NA,TRBV2,TRBJ2-2,CASRTENTGELFF,TGTGCCAGCAGGACAGAGAACACCGGGGAGCTGTTTTTT
NA,NA,TRBV7-9,TRBJ1-2,CASSLSGKGSKDGYTF,TGTGCCAGCAGCTTATCAGGGAAAGGGTCGAAGGATGGCTACACCTTC
NA,NA,TRBV5-6,TRBJ1-6,CASSLRREPYNSPLHF,TGTGCCAGCAGCTTGCGCAGGGAACCCTATAATTCACCCCTCCACTTT
TRBD1,NA,TRBV6-1,TRBJ2-7,CASSSGTGSYEQYF,TGTGCCAGCAGTTCCGGGACAGGGTCCTACGAGCAGTACTTC
NA,once,TRBV27,TRBJ2-1,CASNNPPYNEQFF,TGTGCCAGCAACAACCCCCCATACAATGAGCAGTTCTTC
NA,NA,TRBV5-1,TRBJ2-5,CASSYTGIQETQYF,TGCGCCAGCAGCTACACAGGGATACAAGAGACCCAGTACTTC
NA,NA,TRBV7-2,TRBJ2-6,CASSLALNSPSGANVLTF,TGTGCCAGCAGCTTAGCCCTAAACAGTCCCTCTGGGGCCAACGTCCTGACTTTC
TRBD1,NA,TRBV15,TRBJ2-5,CATSRDRTGGQETQYF,TGTGCCACCAGCAGAGATCGGACAGGAGGTCAAGAGACCCAGTACTTC
TRBD2,NA,TRBV7-2,TRBJ2-1,CASASRGDELYNEQFF,TGTGCCAGCGCCTCTCGGGGGGACGAGCTCTACAATGAGCAGTTCTTC
NA,NA,TRBV11-2,TRBJ2-7,CASSLQEGYEQYF,TGTGCCAGCAGCTTGCAGGAGGGGTACGAGCAGTACTTC
NA,NA,TRBV27,TRBJ1-2,CASSLSNGGGYYGYTF,TGTGCCAGCAGTTTATCGAATGGGGGGGGTTACTATGGCTACACCTTC
NA,NA,TRBV30,TRBJ1-1,CAWSGQSPEAFF,TGTGCCTGGTCGGGACAATCACCTGAAGCTTTCTTT
NA,NA,TRBV6-5,TRBJ2-6,CASSVTGTGANVLTF,TGTGCCAGCAGCGTAACAGGAACTGGGGCCAACGTCCTGACTTTC
TRBD1,many,TRBV29-1,TRBJ1-1,CSVGDRGNTEAFF,TGCAGCGTCGGAGACAGGGGGAACACTGAAGCTTTCTTT
NA,few,TRBV5-6,TRBJ1-2,CASQGGNYGYTF,TGTGCCAGCCAAGGCGGAAACTATGGCTACACCTTC
NA,NA,TRBV5-1,TRBJ2-7,CASSKQGWSYEQYF,TGCGCCAGCAGCAAACAGGGTTGGTCCTACGAGCAGTACTTC
NA,NA,TRBV18,TRBJ2-7,CASSPGLSSYEQYF,TGTGCCAGCTCACCGGGCCTTAGCTCCTACGAGCAGTACTTC
TRBD1,NA,TRBV5-4,TRBJ2-2,CASSLGGTGGSGELFF,TGTGCCAGCAGCTTGGGAGGCACAGGGGGCTCCGGGGAGCTGTTTTTT
NA,once,TRBV9,TRBJ2-3,CASSVLRGGSTDTQYF,TGTGCCAGCAGCGTATTAAGGGGGGGGAGCACAGATACGCAGTATTTT
NA,NA,TRBV28,TRBJ1-4,CASSRGRGRVWNEKLFF,TGTGCCAGCAGCCGGGGCAGGGGAAGGGTTTGGAATGAAAAACTGTTTTTT
NA,once,TRBV5-4,TRBJ2-7,CASSLGGSSSYEQYF,TGTGCCAGCAGCTTGGGAGGGAGTAGCTCCTACGAGCAGTACTTC
TRBD1,NA,TRBV5-1,TRBJ1-4,CASSLEGAKIEKLFF,TGCGCCAGCAGCTTGGAGGGGGCTAAGATTGAAAAACTGTTTTTT
NA,NA,TRBV4-1,TRBJ2-7,CASSQEVLDSYEQYF,TGCGCCAGCAGCCAAGAGGTACTAGACTCCTACGAGCAGTACTTC
NA,NA,TRBV4-1,TRBJ1-1,CASSQLAGGTEAFF,TGCGCCAGCAGCCAATTAGCGGGGGGCACTGAAGCTTTCTTT
NA,NA,TRBV6-1,TRBJ1-3,CASSEVGSSSGNTIYF,TGTGCCAGCAGTGAAGTGGGCAGTTCTTCTGGAAACACCATATATTTT
TRBD2,NA,TRBV28,TRBJ2-7,CASSVAGQSYEQYF,TGTGCCAGCAGTGTAGCGGGGCAATCCTACGAGCAGTACTTC
TRBD2,NA,TRBV11-2,TRBJ2-5,CASSLESSGGYQETQYF,TGTGCCAGCAGCTTAGAGAGTAGCGGGGGGTACCAAGAGACCCAGTACTTC
TRBD2,NA,TRBV11-2,TRBJ2-1,CASSYGTSGSEQFF,TGTGCCAGCAGCTACGGGACTAGCGGGAGTGAGCAGTTCTTC
NA,NA,TRBV15,TRBJ2-1,CATSRGPLGAHEQFF,TGTGCCACCAGCAGAGGCCCCCTAGGGGCCCATGAGCAGTTCTTC
NA,NA,TRBV28,TRBJ2-1,CAHGGYNEQFF,TGTGCCCACGGAGGATACAATGAGCAGTTCTTC